This T cell receptor beta chain was observed in a study of shared clonotypes between healthy human individuals. Study-wide context: Every donor yielded three CD4 naive, three CD4 memory, two CD8 naive and one CD8 memory plate.

Every subset's genomic DNA went evenly onto several immunoSEQ plates. Profiling relied on immunoSEQ multiplex PCR, and the TCRdb table lists in-frame clones only, not all of them. The sample consists of some 630,000 clones, 96% of them appearing once. The germline V gene encodes CDR1 MDHEN and CDR2 SYDVKM. With 6 bases clipped from V and 0 bases from J, the junction kept 8 bases outside the gene matches. This CDR3 has 16 amino acids. The naive CD8 population came from CD45RO-negative cells selected for CCR7, without terminally differentiated effector memory CD45RA+ cells. As to this clone: What it recognizes is unknown.

Study observations and caveats: Lower generation probabilities were found for non-shared clonotypes than for those shared by all four donors.

The TCR comes from a woman under 40 in good health. This chain joins TRBV28 and TRBJ2-1; 7 nucleotides line up with TRBD2. Sequencing was carried out using naive CD8+ T cells sorted from blood. CDR3 amino acids: CASRTHGGSSYNEQFF. CDR3 nucleotide sequence: TGTGCCAGCAGGACGCACGGCGGGAGCTCCTACAATGAGCAGTTCTTC.